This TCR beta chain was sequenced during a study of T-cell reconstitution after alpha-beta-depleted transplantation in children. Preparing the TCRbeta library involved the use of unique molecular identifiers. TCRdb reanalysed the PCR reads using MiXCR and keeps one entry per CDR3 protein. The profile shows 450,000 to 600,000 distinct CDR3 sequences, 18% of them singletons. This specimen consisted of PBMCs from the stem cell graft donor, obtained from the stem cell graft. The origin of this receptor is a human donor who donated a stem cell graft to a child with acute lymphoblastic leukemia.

CDR3 sequence reads: CATSDPFRDNEQFF. The CDR3 region has the DNA TGTGCCACCAGTGATCCTTTTAGGGACAATGAGCAGTTCTTC. The chain employs TRBV24-1 and TRBJ2-1; no firm D call. The CDR3 spans 14 residues. Germline V gives CDR1 KGHDR, CDR2 SFDVKD. V gave up 3 bases and J gave up 5 bases, with 10 bases separating them.